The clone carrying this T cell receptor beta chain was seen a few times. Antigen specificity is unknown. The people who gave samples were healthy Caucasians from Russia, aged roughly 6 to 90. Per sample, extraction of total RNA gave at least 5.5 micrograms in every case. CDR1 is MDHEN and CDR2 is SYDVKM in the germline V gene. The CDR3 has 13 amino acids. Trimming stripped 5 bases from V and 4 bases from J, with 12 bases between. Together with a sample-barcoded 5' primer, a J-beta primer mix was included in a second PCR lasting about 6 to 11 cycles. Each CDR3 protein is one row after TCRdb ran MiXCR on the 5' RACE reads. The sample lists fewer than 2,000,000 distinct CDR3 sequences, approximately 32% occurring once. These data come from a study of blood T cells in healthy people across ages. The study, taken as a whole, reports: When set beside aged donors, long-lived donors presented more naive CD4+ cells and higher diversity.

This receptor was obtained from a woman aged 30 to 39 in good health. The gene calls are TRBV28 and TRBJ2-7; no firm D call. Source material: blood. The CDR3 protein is CASSPLELYEQYF. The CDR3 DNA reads TGTGCCAGCAGTCCCCTCGAGTTGTACGAGCAGTACTTC.